This TCR beta chain was sequenced in a study of T cells in Graves' hyperthyroidism and ophthalmopathy. Study outcomes and limitations: Ophthalmopathy was predicted by the model a median of about 6.5 months ahead of onset. Most expanded thyroid clonotypes above 0.001 also appeared in blood.

The CDR3 is 14 residues long. V was pared by 7 bases and J by 2 bases, with 14 bases between. Germline V gene data show CDR1 as SNHLY and CDR2 as FYNNEI. This clonotype was seen many times. Antigen unknown. TCR beta CDR3 sequences were amplified from RNA transcripts. A set of HTBI primers served as the primers for a first-round RT-PCR of the TCR CDR3. In TCRdb, the multiplex PCR reads were re-called with MiXCR into one record per CDR3 protein. The sample lists nearly 750,000 distinct CDR3 sequences; over 35% were seen once. V gene TRBV2 combines with J gene TRBJ2-5; tentatively, D is TRBD2 (6 bases). The receptor comes from a woman between 35 and 50 years old with Graves' hyperthyroidism. The sequencing sample was made of blood. CDR3 in amino acids: CASTLLAMQETQYF. The CDR3 nucleotides read TGTGCCAGCACCTTGCTAGCGATGCAAGAGACCCAGTACTTC.